The present entry profiles one TCR beta chain with its context. Its binding antigen is unknown. Nothing much larger sits one base from this clone, and base qualities are not available. Receptor amplification or capture employed PCR. Reads for this sample came from an Illumina HiSeq 2500. To reduce PCR and sequencing biases, unique molecular identifiers were incorporated into the TCR beta cDNA libraries. Per 1 to 10 million input T cells, approximately 500,000 cDNA molecules were obtained, such that each molecule approximated one T cell. The patient libraries were prepared and sequenced with the same protocol used for the earlier healthy control dataset. Samples belonging to the same batch were prepared together, multiplexed and sequenced on a shared HiSeq lane. The paper's processing steps were these. Raw barcoded reads were processed with MIGEC, discarding single-read molecular identifier groups before consensus assembly and CDR3 extraction. Clonotype tables were post-analysed with VDJtools, and diversity was normalized by down-sampling all datasets to the smallest sample size. In repertoire overlap clustering, CDR3 amino acid sequences, but not nucleotide sequences, were matched to correct batch-related cross-sample contamination. The public reads were run again by TCRdb, first through fastp at Q25 and then through MiXCR, and only productive beta chains were kept. Each entry merges the rows of one CDR3 protein and shows their most common DNA and genes. The V and J calls come from TCRdb's annotation, not from the publication. The sample records more than 450,000 distinct CDR3 sequences, around 44% of which are singletons. The ten largest clones capture roughly 1.8% of the sample.

To demonstrate the VDJtools post-analysis software, the study profiled TCR beta repertoires from the peripheral blood of about 13 young patients with multiple sclerosis. The patients with multiple sclerosis were children and adolescents between roughly 6 and 17 years of age. The sample comes from a study of post-analysis software for immune sequencing data (dated by TCRdb to between 2015 and 2016). Notes on the research overall: Disease courses on record covered relapsing-remitting, secondary progressive and progressive-relapsing multiple sclerosis, though some patients had no subtype annotation. The multiple sclerosis patient repertoires were compared with some twelve previously published healthy control repertoires from donors aged about 6 to 26 years. A subset of samples was prepared in parallel using single-end sample barcoding, then pooled and co-amplified after Illumina adapter ligation. Broader findings and caveats from the paper: When samples were clustered directly using the F measure, samples prepared in the same batch co-clustered strongly, which prompted a batch-effect correction. Multiple sclerosis patients had significantly lower normalized Chao1 diversity than controls, a result that suggests substantial peripheral T-cell clonal expansion. The control group was slightly older than the multiple sclerosis patient group.

Sequenced sample: blood. The clonotype originates from a girl aged 5 to 17 with multiple sclerosis.

The CDR3 amino acid sequence is: CASSPPDGNEKLFF. The DNA reads as follows: TGTGCCAGCAGCCCCCCAGACGGGAATGAAAAACTGTTTTTT. Rearrangement joined TRBV7-9 to TRBJ1-4, with the D gene too uncertain to name. The germline ends are 12 bases apart after V is trimmed by 5 bases and J by 5 bases. Inclusive of the bounding cysteine and phenylalanine, the CDR3 is 14 residues long. Only CDR3 DNA is held: 42 bases, read in frame from base 1. The germline V gene (reference sequence) gives CDR1 as SEHNR and CDR2 as FQNEAQ.